Listed here are 24 T cell receptor beta chains from one sample, sequenced in a study of CD8 T cells in ankylosing spondylitis. A single record per CDR3 protein comes from TCRdb applying MiXCR to the 5' RACE reads. The sample has 30,000 to 45,000 distinct CDR3 sequences; 3% are singletons. Sequenced sample: blood, either unsorted or a sorted T cell fraction (not recorded which). These receptor sequences come from a male donor with ankylosing spondylitis or in good health (not recorded which).

In regard to this clonotype: This sequence may be a read error, since a much larger clone differs from it by one base. The genes are TRBV9 and TRBJ2-5, with 8 bases identical to TRBD1. V lost 1 base to trimming and J lost 7 bases; unmatched junction nucleotides: 6. This CDR3 is 14 amino acids long. Per the germline V gene, CDR1 is SGDLS and CDR2 is YYNGEE. CDR3 sequence (DNA): TGTGCCAGCAGCGTAAGGGACAGGAAAGGGACCCAGTACTTC. Translated: CASSVRDRKGTQYF.

Here the CDR3 reads CASSIPRTGGSYSNQPQHF. The CDR3 coding sequence is TGTGCCAGCAGCATCCCCCGGACAGGGGGTTCTTATAGCAATCAGCCCCAGCATTTT. The V call is TRBV21-1, the J call TRBJ1-5; TRBD1 is taken as the D call from the table, unchecked against the DNA. TRBV21-1 is termed a pseudogene. The CDR3 is 19 amino acids.

This clonotype has ten or more counts. V usage is TRBV9 and J usage is TRBJ2-2; D unclear. Germline V gives CDR1 SGDLS, CDR2 YYNGEE. V was trimmed by 0 bases and J by 4 bases, leaving 10 bases between them. The CDR3 extends over 15 amino acids. CDR3 region: CASSVVGDRTGELFF. CDR3 DNA sequence: TGTGCCAGCAGCGTAGTTGGGGATCGCACCGGGGAGCTGTTTTTT.

The sample holds many counts of this clonotype. V is TRBV9 and J is TRBJ2-2, with TRBD1 matching over 7 bases. This CDR3 comprises 17 residues. Losses at the gene ends were 4 bases for V and 4 bases for J; bases not matched to a gene: 13. The V gene's germline CDR1 is SGDLS and CDR2 YYNGEE. DNA of the CDR3: TGTGCCAGCAGCCCACGCCCGACAGGGTTCAGCACCGGGGAGCTGTTTTTT. As protein: CASSPRPTGFSTGELFF.

This clonotype has just a few counts. The V call is TRBV9, the J call TRBJ2-2; unclear D gene. Trimming took 2 bases from V and 3 from J, leaving 5 bases between them. The CDR3 consists of 13 residues. CDR1 and CDR2 (germline): SGDLS, YYNGEE. CDR3 sequence: CASSVSYTGELFF. For the CDR3, the DNA is TGTGCCAGCAGCGTTTCCTACACCGGGGAGCTGTTTTTT. Looking up the rest from reference TRBV9 and TRBJ2-2 gives the full variable domain: DSGVTQTPKHLITATGQRVTLRCSPRSGDLSVYWYQQSLDQGLQFLIQYYNGEERAKGNILERFSAQQFPDLHSELNLSSLELGDSALYFCASSVSYTGELFFGEGSRLTVL.

The sample holds many counts of this clonotype. V and J are TRBV9 and TRBJ1-4; the D gene is possibly TRBD1 (5 bases). V was shortened by 3 bases and J by 2 bases, with 11 bases between the two germline ends. The germline V gene encodes CDR1 SGDLS and CDR2 YYNGEE. The CDR3 has 15 residues. CDR3 loop: CASSGDSPTNEKLFF. The CDR3 DNA reads as TGTGCCAGCAGCGGAGACAGTCCTACTAATGAAAAACTGTTTTTT.

This clonotype was seen ten or more times. The rearrangement uses TRBV9 and TRBJ2-1; 13 bases map to TRBD2. Germline V CDR1 and CDR2: SGDLS, YYNGEE. The CDR3 totals 17 residues. The ends lost 0 bases at V and 6 bases at J; junction bases unmatched: 6. CDR3 residues: CASSVEVGTSGVNEQFF. The CDR3 region has the DNA TGTGCCAGCAGCGTAGAGGTTGGGACTAGCGGGGTCAATGAGCAGTTCTTC.

This clonotype came up many times. The V call is TRBV9, the J call TRBJ1-5; D unclear. Germline assignment: CDR1 SGDLS and CDR2 YYNGEE. The length of the CDR3 is 13 residues. V lost 3 bases and J lost 0, with 4 bases in between. Here the CDR3 DNA reads TGTGCCAGCAGCGCGGTTAGCAATCAGCCCCAGCATTTT. Its translation: CASSAVSNQPQHF.

This clonotype was seen many times. The chain employs TRBV27 and TRBJ1-5, with 7 bases identical to TRBD1. V shed 9 bases and J 4 bases; nucleotides not matched to a gene: 9. CDR1 is MNHEY, CDR2 SMNVEV, per germline (reference sequence). This CDR3 spans 14 amino acids. CDR3 DNA sequence: TGTGCCAGACAGGGACAGCTAAGAAATCAGCCCCAGCATTTT. It yields the protein CARQGQLRNQPQHF.

At least ten counts were recorded for this clonotype. This sequence joins TRBV9 and TRBJ2-3, with D tentatively TRBD2 (6 bases). The CDR3 has 16 amino acids. Germline loops: CDR1 SGDLS, CDR2 YYNGEE. V was clipped by 2 bases and J by 0 bases, with 13 bases between them. The chain's CDR3 is CASSVGGKPSTDTQYF. CDR3 nucleotides: TGTGCCAGCAGCGTCGGCGGGAAGCCTAGCACAGATACGCAGTATTTT.

This clonotype was counted at least ten times. This chain uses TRBV23-1 with TRBJ2-5; 8 bases are shared with TRBD1. TRBV23-1 is labeled an ORF, and its function is uncertain. The CDR3 length is 14 residues. The V and J ends lost 3 bases and 4 bases, in that order; junction bases with no gene match: 4. The CDR3 spells CASSHLDRGETQYF. For the CDR3, the DNA is TGCGCCAGCAGTCACTTAGACAGGGGAGAGACCCAGTACTTC.

There are many counts of this clonotype. The chain joins TRBV9 to TRBJ2-1; unclear D gene. Germline loops: CDR1 SGDLS, CDR2 YYNGEE. The CDR3 has 13 residues. V was shortened by 1 base and J by 8 bases, with 10 bases between the two germline ends. This chain's CDR3 is CASSVPPLDEQFF. The CDR3 DNA follows: TGTGCCAGCAGCGTACCGCCTTTGGATGAGCAGTTCTTC.

In this sample, this clonotype turned up many times. The chain uses TRBV9 and TRBJ2-1, with TRBD1 matching over 7 bases. The CDR3 is made up of 14 amino acids. The germline CDR1 and CDR2 sequences are SGDLS and YYNGEE. V lost 6 bases, J lost 0 bases, and 3 bases stayed unmatched. The CDR3 here is CASNRDSSYNEQFF. The CDR3 DNA follows: TGTGCCAGCAACCGGGACAGCTCCTACAATGAGCAGTTCTTC.

This clonotype was recorded at least ten times. V gene TRBV9 combines with J gene TRBJ2-1; 7 bases are shared with TRBD2. The germline V gene has CDR1 SGDLS and CDR2 YYNGEE. J gave up 6 bases and V 0 bases, and 3 bases lay outside the gene matches. CDR3 length: 14 residues. The CDR3 is CASSVGGGRNEQFF. Written as DNA, the CDR3 is TGTGCCAGCAGCGTAGGGGGGGGTCGCAATGAGCAGTTCTTC.

There are many counts of this clonotype. In this CDR3 the conserved last residue, phenylalanine or tryptophan, is missing, so a read error is likely. The genes are TRBV9 and TRBJ2-5; 7 nucleotides align to TRBD2. Per the germline V gene, CDR1 is SGDLS and CDR2 is YYNGEE. Trimming took 1 base from V and 2 from J; bases not matched to a gene: 14. This CDR3 is 18 amino acids long. CDR3 loop: CASSVSTPQAGKQETQYS. In DNA, the CDR3 is TGTGCCAGCAGCGTAAGCACCCCACAAGCGGGAAAGCAAGAGACCCAGTACTCC.

About this clonotype: A clone one base away is much larger, so this may be a read error. The chain combines TRBV9 with TRBJ2-1; tentative D call: TRBD2 (5 bases). V lost 4 bases and J lost 6, with 11 bases in between. This CDR3 contains 13 residues. CDR1 SGDLS and CDR2 YYNGEE come from the germline V gene. The CDR3: CASSINSVNEQFF. The CDR3 DNA is TGTGCCAGCAGCATCAATAGCGTCAATGAGCAGTTCTTC.

There are many counts of this clonotype. The V and J genes are TRBV9 and TRBJ2-5, with unresolved D. The length of the CDR3 is 13 residues. CDR1 and CDR2 (germline): SGDLS, YYNGEE. V was trimmed by 0 bases and J by 0 bases, leaving 3 bases between them. The CDR3 coding sequence is TGTGCCAGCAGCGTAGCGTACCAAGAGACCCAGTACTTC. Amino acids: CASSVAYQETQYF. Looking up the rest from reference TRBV9 and TRBJ2-5 gives the full variable domain: DSGVTQTPKHLITATGQRVTLRCSPRSGDLSVYWYQQSLDQGLQFLIQYYNGEERAKGNILERFSAQQFPDLHSELNLSSLELGDSALYFCASSVAYQETQYFGPGTRLLVL.

Ten or more counts support this clonotype. The rearrangement joins TRBV9 to TRBJ2-5, with D maybe TRBD2 (7 bases). V was trimmed by 4 bases and J by 4 bases, leaving 20 bases between them. The germline V gene has CDR1 SGDLS and CDR2 YYNGEE. This CDR3 is built from 16 residues. CDR3 nucleotides: TGTGCCAGCAGCCCCCCCGGACTAGAGGGGGGAGAGACCCAGTACTTC. Encoded protein: CASSPPGLEGGETQYF. Complete variable domain (other parts from reference TRBV9 and TRBJ2-5): DSGVTQTPKHLITATGQRVTLRCSPRSGDLSVYWYQQSLDQGLQFLIQYYNGEERAKGNILERFSAQQFPDLHSELNLSSLELGDSALYFCASSPPGLEGGETQYFGPGTRLLVL.

This clonotype has at least ten counts. The rearrangement uses TRBV9 and TRBJ2-5; possibly TRBD1 for D (6 bases). V dropped 4 bases and J dropped 2 bases, with 12 bases sitting between them. This CDR3 contains 14 residues. CDR1 SGDLS and CDR2 YYNGEE come from the germline V gene. CDR3 region: CASSPMGAQETQYF. In DNA form, the CDR3 reads TGTGCCAGCAGCCCCATGGGGGCGCAAGAGACCCAGTACTTC.

This clonotype has a count of ten or more. This chain joins TRBV9 and TRBJ2-5; the D is unclear. Per the germline V gene, CDR1 is SGDLS and CDR2 is YYNGEE. There are 14 residues in the CDR3. V lost 1 base, J lost 0 bases, and 7 bases lay in between. The CDR3 DNA reads TGTGCCAGCAGCGTAAGTCCAGACCAAGAGACCCAGTACTTC. It yields the protein CASSVSPDQETQYF.

This clonotype was seen ten or more times. The chain couples TRBV9 to TRBJ1-2; 11 bases are a match to TRBD1. V lost 4 bases, J lost 4 bases, and 6 bases stayed unmatched. The germline V gene encodes CDR1 SGDLS and CDR2 YYNGEE. The CDR3 is 15 residues long. This chain's CDR3 is CASSLWTGGVYGYTF. The CDR3 DNA sequence: TGTGCCAGCAGCCTATGGACAGGGGGCGTCTATGGCTACACCTTC.

This clonotype was observed at least ten times. V usage is TRBV9 and J usage is TRBJ2-1; D is undetermined. This CDR3 is built from 11 residues. V lost 1 base and J lost 8, with 4 bases in between. Germline-derived CDR1 and CDR2 are SGDLS and YYNGEE. The CDR3, as DNA: TGTGCCAGCAGCGTAACGGATGAGCAGTTCTTC. Protein: CASSVTDEQFF.

This chain connects TRBV9 to TRBJ2-3, with 8 bases matching TRBD1. This CDR3 is built from 16 residues. CDR1 is SGDLS and CDR2 is YYNGEE in the germline V gene. V was pared by 5 bases and J by 6 bases, with 14 bases of the junction left unmatched. CDR3 DNA: TGTGCCAGCAGTCCCACAGGCCAGGGGGCGCGGGATACGCAGTATTTT. Residues: CASSPTGQGARDTQYF.

This clonotype was detected ten times or more. The chain couples TRBV9 to TRBJ2-3, with D hard to call. CDR1 is SGDLS, CDR2 YYNGEE, per germline. The V end was cut by 6 bases, the J end by 0 bases, with 11 bases between. The CDR3 spans 14 residues. The chain's CDR3 is CASTQDGSTDTQYF. CDR3 bases: TGTGCCAGCACCCAGGACGGAAGCACAGATACGCAGTATTTT.